This T cell receptor beta chain was captured in a study of T cell repertoires in cytomegalovirus infection (dated by TCRdb to between 2017 and 2020). Context from the whole study: Alongside well-studied HLA-B-restricted epitopes, the peptide stimulations were aimed at recently identified HLA-C-restricted CMV epitopes, whose presentation resists viral immunomodulation. Donor HLA type was relevant to the analysis, because carriage of CMV infection together with the matching HLA type was indicated by public TCR beta signatures. General conclusions and limits of the study: Cumulative frequency of public TCR beta family members discriminated carriers of CMV infection plus the relevant HLA type in this cohort and an independent approximately 360-donor cohort. The ex vivo response was dominated by HLA-C-restricted CMV-specific TCR beta clonotypes, which also provided the single most frequent clonotype in two of eight donors.

This clonotype was found a few times. Its specific antigen is unknown. No per-base quality is available; no much larger clone lies one base away. The instrument was an Illumina HiSeq 1500. TCRdb reran the public reads through fastp at Q25 and MiXCR, keeping productive beta chains. Rows matching on CDR3 protein sequence are summarized as one entry with the most common DNA and genes. For this sample there are a few hundred thousand distinct CDR3 sequences; roughly 43% appear just once. The ten largest clonotypes hold about 46% of the sample. In light of the paper, this sample's treatment or condition label describes: in vitro stimulation with specific CMV peptide epitopes to enrich CMV-specific T cells. From cysteine to phenylalanine, the CDR3 is 15 amino acids long. Solely the CDR3 DNA is kept, with 45 bases framed from the first base. V is cut by 0 bases and J by 7 bases, and the space between the germline ends is 15 bases. The germline V gene encodes CDR1 MNHNS and CDR2 SASEGT.

This TCR was recovered from a human donor in good health (CMV status not recorded). Some clones in this sample may be carry-over from other donors' samples. The sample was cultured PBMCs, taken from culture after CMV antigen stimulation. Recombination joined TRBV6-1 with TRBJ1-1; a tentative D call is TRBD1 (5 bases match). The nucleotide sequence is given as TGTGCCAGCAGTGAAGCGGAGGGGTTGCTCGATGAAGCTTTCTTT. Its translation reads: CASSEAEGLLDEAFF.